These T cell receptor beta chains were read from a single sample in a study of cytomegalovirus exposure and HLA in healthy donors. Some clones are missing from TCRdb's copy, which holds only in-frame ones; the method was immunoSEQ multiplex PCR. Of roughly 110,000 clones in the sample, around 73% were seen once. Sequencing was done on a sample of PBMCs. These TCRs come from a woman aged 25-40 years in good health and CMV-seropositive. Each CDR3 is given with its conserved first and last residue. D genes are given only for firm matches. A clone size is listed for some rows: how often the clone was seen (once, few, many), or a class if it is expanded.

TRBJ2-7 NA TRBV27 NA TGTGCCAGCAGCCCGTGGGGGCGGCTCTACGAGCAGTACTTC CASSPWGRLYEQYF
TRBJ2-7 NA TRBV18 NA TGTGCCAGCTCACCACGCCAGGAGCAGTACTTC CASSPRQEQYF
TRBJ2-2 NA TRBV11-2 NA TGTGCCAACAGCCCGCAAACCGGCCTAGGGGCACGGGAGCTGTTTTTT CANSPQTGLGARELFF
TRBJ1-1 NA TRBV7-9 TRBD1 TGTGCCAGCAGCTGGGCACAGGGGGATGCTTTCTTT CASSWAQGDAFF
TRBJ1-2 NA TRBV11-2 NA TGTGCCAGCAGCTTAGTTTCGGGTTTGGGCTATGGCTACACCTTC CASSLVSGLGYGYTF
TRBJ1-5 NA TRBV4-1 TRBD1 TGCGCCAGCAGCCAACCCAGGGGGCGTTCGTTAGGCAATCAGCCCCAGCATTTT CASSQPRGRSLGNQPQHF
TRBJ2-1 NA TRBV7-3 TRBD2 TGTGCCAGCAGCTTATATAGCGGGGAGGACTACAATGAGCAGTTCTTC CASSLYSGEDYNEQFF
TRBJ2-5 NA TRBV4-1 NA TGCGCCAGCAGCCGTCTCCCCCCTCAAGCGGGTGAGACCCAGTACTTC CASSRLPPQAGETQYF
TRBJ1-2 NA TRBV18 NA TGTGCCAGCTCACCAGCGGGTGACTATGGCTACACCTTC CASSPAGDYGYTF
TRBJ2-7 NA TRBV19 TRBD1 TGTGCCAGTAGAGAGACAGGGGACCTTTTCTACGAGCAGTACTTC CASRETGDLFYEQYF
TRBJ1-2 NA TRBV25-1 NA TGTGCCAGCAGTGACCCCGAGACAGCGTATGGCTACACCTTC CASSDPETAYGYTF
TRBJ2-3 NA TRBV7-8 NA TGTGCCAGCAGTTCACCCCGGCTAACGACTAGCACAGATACGCAGTATTTT CASSSPRLTTSTDTQYF
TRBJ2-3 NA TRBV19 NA TGTGCCAGTAGGTGGCAGGGATATAGCACAGATACGCAGTATTTT CASRWQGYSTDTQYF
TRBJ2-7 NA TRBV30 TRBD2 TGTGCCGGTACTAGCGGTCCTGCCTACGAGCAGTACTTC CAGTSGPAYEQYF
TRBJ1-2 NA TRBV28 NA TGTGCCAGCAGGGAGACGGAGTTCTATGGCTACACCTTC CASRETEFYGYTF
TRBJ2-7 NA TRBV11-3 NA TGTGCCAGCAGCGTCAGGGTAAGGTCTCAGTCCGAGCAGTACTTC CASSVRVRSQSEQYF
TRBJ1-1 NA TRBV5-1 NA TGCGCCAGCAGCTTAACAGGGCCCACTGAAGCTTTCTTT CASSLTGPTEAFF
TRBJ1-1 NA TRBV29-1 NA TGCAGCGTTGACCACGGCCAGGGGATGAACACTGAAGCTTTCTTT CSVDHGQGMNTEAFF
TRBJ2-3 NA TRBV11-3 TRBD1 TGTGCCAGCAGCTCGTCTACCTCCGGGACAGAAAACACAGATACGCAGTATTTT CASSSSTSGTENTDTQYF
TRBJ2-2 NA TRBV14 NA TGTGCCAGCAGGCTAACAGGGCGGGACACCGGGGAGCTGTTTTTT CASRLTGRDTGELFF
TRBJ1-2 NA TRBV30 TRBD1 TGTGCCTGGAGAAAACCGGGACAGGGACTTAACTATGGCTACACCTTC CAWRKPGQGLNYGYTF
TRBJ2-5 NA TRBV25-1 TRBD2 TGTGCCAGCAGTGAATGGGTTAGCGGGGAGACCCAGTACTTC CASSEWVSGETQYF
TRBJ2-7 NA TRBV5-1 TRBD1 TGCGCCAGCAGCCTAGGGGACAGTTCGATCGAGCAGTACTTC CASSLGDSSIEQYF
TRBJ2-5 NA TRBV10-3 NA TGTGCCACAAACTCCCCAGGGATACAAGAGACCCAGTACTTC CATNSPGIQETQYF
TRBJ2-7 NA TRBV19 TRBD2 TGTGCCAGTAGGAATAGCGGGGGGTCCTACGAGCAGTACTTC CASRNSGGSYEQYF
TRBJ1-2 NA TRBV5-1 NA TGCGCCAGCAGCTTGGGACGAGGGTATGGCTACACCTTC CASSLGRGYGYTF
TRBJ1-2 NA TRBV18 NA TGTGCCAGCTCAATCCAATGGAAGGAGAACTATGGCTACACCTTC CASSIQWKENYGYTF
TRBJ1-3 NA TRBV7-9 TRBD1 TGTGCCAGCAGCTCGACAGGGGGAAGTGCCTGGGATTTT CASSSTGGSAWDF
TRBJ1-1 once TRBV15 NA TGTGCCACCAGCAGAACTGTCTCGGACACTGAAGCTTTCTTT CATSRTVSDTEAFF
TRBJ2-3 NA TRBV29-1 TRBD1 TGCAGCGTTCAGACAGGGGGAGGCACAGATACGCAGTATTTT CSVQTGGGTDTQYF
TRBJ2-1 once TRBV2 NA TGTGCCAGCAGTAGCCAGGGGATGTACAATGAGCAGTTCTTC CASSSQGMYNEQFF
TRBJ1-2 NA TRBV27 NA TGTGCCAGCAGTCCGACAGCCGTTGGTGGCTACACCTTC CASSPTAVGGYTF
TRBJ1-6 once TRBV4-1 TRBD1 TGCGCCAGCAGCCAAGAGGTCAACACAGGGGGCTTTTCACCCCTCCACTTT CASSQEVNTGGFSPLHF
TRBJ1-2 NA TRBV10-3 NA TGTGCCATCAGGACGGGGTACGGCTATGGCTACACCTTC CAIRTGYGYGYTF
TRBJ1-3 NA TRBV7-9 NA TGTGCCAGCAGTCGGGGGGGCAGTTTGGACACCATATATTTT CASSRGGSLDTIYF
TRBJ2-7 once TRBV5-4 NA TGTGCCAGCAGCCTAGAAGCACAGGGATTCCACGAGCAGTACTTC CASSLEAQGFHEQYF
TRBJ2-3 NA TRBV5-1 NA TGCGCCAGCAGCTTGGCGGGCACAGATACGCAGTATTTT CASSLAGTDTQYF
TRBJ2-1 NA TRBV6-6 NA TGTGCCAGCGGTCGGGGTACAGCCCATGAGCAGTTCTTC CASGRGTAHEQFF
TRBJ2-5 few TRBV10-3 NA TGTGCCATCGGGAGGAACCAAGAGACCCAGTACTTC CAIGRNQETQYF
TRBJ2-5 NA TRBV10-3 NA TGTGCCATCAGTGCACTTCAGGTCCAAGAGACCCAGTACTTC CAISALQVQETQYF
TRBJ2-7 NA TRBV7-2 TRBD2 TGTGCCAGCAGCTTGACCGGGACTAGCTCCCAGCAGTACTTC CASSLTGTSSQQYF
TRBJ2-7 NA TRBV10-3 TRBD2 TGTGCCATCAGTAGCGGGGCCTACGAGCAGTACTTC CAISSGAYEQYF